This TCR beta chain originates from a study of T cell repertoires in cytomegalovirus infection. V lost 7 bases to trimming and J lost 8 bases, with 17 bases between them. The germline V gene has CDR1 LNHDA and CDR2 SQIVND (reference sequence). The CDR3 extends over 14 amino acids. TCRdb redid the calling of the reads with MiXCR, one entry per CDR3 protein. Among around 630,000 distinct CDR3 sequences listed, 24% were seen once. The sample taken for sequencing was CD8+ T cells from PBMCs. The chain has TRBV19 and TRBJ1-4; D gene uncertain. The receptor was derived from a human donor in good health (CMV status not recorded). Some clones in this sample may be carry-over from other donors' samples. The CDR3 sequence is CASTIPGPREKLFF. The CDR3 DNA reads as TGTGCCAGTACAATCCCCGGACCGAGAGAAAAACTGTTTTTT.